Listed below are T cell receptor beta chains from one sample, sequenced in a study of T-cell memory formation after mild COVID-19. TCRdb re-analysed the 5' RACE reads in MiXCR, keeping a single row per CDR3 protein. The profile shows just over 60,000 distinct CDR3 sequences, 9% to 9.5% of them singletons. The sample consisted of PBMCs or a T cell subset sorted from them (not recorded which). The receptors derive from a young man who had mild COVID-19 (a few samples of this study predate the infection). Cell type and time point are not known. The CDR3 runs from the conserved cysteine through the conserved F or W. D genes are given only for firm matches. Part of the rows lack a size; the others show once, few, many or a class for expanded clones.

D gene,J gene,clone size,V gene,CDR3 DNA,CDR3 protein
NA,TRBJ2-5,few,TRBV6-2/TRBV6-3,TGTGCCAGCAGTTACGCCGGAGAGACCCAGTACTTC,CASSYAGETQYF
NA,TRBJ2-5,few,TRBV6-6,TGTGCCAGCAGTTACGGGGTACGGGGGGAGACCCAGTACTTC,CASSYGVRGETQYF
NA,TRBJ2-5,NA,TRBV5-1,TGCGCCAGCAGCTTGGAAGGTATCCAAGAGACCCAGTACTTC,CASSLEGIQETQYF
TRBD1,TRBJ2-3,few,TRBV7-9,TGTGCCAGCAGTCCCTGGACAGGGGTGGGCACAGATACGCAGTATTTT,CASSPWTGVGTDTQYF
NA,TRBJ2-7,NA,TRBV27,TGTGCCAGCAGTTTATGGGAGAGCTCCTACGAGCAGTACTTC,CASSLWESSYEQYF
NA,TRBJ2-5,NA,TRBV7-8,TGTGCCAGCAGCAGCCTTCCTGGGAATCGAGGAGAGACCCAGTACTTC,CASSSLPGNRGETQYF
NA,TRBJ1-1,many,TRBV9,TGTGCCAGCAGCTCCCGGGGGGGGTCTGAAGCTTTCTTT,CASSSRGGSEAFF
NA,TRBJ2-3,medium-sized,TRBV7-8,TGTGCCAGCAGCCTTCGTGCCGGGTCAGATACGCAGTATTTT,CASSLRAGSDTQYF
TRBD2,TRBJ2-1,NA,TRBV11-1,TGTGCCAGCAGCTTAACTAGCGGGACCTACAATGAGCAGTTCTTC,CASSLTSGTYNEQFF
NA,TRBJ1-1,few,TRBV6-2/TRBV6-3,TGTGCCAGCAGTGTCACGGGCCAGAACACTGAAGCTTTCTTT,CASSVTGQNTEAFF
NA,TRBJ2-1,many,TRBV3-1,TGTGCCAGCAGCCAAGATTTGGGGGTCCCTTTCAATGAGCAGTTCTTC,CASSQDLGVPFNEQFF
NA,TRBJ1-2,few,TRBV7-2,TGTGCCAGCAGCCCGAGACCCCAGTATGGCTACACCTTC,CASSPRPQYGYTF
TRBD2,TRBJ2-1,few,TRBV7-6,TGTGCCAGCAGCTCCGGGGCTAGCGGGCTATTTGAGCAGTTCTTC,CASSSGASGLFEQFF
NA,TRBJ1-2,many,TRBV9,TGTGCCAGCAGCGTTGTGATTACCGGGACGGCTGACACCTACACCTTC,CASSVVITGTADTYTF
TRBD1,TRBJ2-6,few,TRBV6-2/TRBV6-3,TGTGCCAGCAGCAGGGGGCGCGGGGCCAACGTCCTGACTTTC,CASSRGRGANVLTF
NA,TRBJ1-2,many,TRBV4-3,TGCGCCAGCAGCCCTAGCAGGTCGCCTGGTGTGGTCTATGGCTACACCTTC,CASSPSRSPGVVYGYTF
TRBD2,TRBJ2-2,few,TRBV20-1,TGCAGTGCTAGACCCAGCGGGGGGATAACCGGGGAGCTGTTTTTT,CSARPSGGITGELFF